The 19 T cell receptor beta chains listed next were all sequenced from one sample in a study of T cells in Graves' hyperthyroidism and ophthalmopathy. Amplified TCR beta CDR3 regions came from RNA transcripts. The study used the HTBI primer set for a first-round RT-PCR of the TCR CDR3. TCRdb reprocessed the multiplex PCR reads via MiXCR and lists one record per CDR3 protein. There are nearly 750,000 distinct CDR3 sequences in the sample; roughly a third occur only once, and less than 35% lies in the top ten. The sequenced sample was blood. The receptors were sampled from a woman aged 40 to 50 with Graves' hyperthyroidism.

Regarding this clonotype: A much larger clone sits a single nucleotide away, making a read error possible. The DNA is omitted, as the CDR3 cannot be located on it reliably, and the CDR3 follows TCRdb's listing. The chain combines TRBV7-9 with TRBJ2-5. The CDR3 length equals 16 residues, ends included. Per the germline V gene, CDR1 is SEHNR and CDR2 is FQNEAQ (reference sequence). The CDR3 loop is CASSLWAGGSQETHYF.

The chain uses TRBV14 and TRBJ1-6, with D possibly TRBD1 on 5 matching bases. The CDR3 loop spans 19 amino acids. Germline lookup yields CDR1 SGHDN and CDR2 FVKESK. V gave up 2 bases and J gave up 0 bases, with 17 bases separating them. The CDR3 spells CASSQPPTPGSSYNSPLHF. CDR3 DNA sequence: TGTGCCAGCAGCCAACCGCCTACTCCAGGGAGCTCCTATAATTCACCCCTCCACTTT.

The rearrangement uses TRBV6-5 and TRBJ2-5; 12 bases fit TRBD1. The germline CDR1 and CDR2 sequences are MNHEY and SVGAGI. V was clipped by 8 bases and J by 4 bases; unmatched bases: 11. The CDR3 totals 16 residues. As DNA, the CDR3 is TGTGCCAGCTACCCCCAGGGACAGGGGGCGGGAGAGACCCAGTACTTC. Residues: CASYPQGQGAGETQYF.

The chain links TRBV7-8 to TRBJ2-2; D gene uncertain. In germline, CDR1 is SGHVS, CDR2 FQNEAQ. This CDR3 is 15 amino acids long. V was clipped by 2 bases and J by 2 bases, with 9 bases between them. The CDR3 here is CASSLFQANTGELFF. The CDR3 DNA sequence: TGTGCCAGCAGCTTATTTCAGGCCAACACCGGGGAGCTGTTTTTT.

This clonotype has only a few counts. The CDR3 nucleotides read TGTGCCAGCAGCTTAGGTATCGCACTCACCACCGGGGAGCTGTTTTTT. It encodes CASSLGIALTTGELFF. The V gene is TRBV7-9, the J gene TRBJ2-2; D is ambiguous. V was shortened by 1 base and J by 4 bases, with 13 bases between the two germline ends. This CDR3 comprises 16 residues. Per germline, CDR1 SEHNR and CDR2 FQNEAQ (reference sequence).

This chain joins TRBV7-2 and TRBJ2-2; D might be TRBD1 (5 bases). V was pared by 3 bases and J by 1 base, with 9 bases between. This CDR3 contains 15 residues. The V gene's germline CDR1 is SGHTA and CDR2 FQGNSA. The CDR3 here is CASSFRAGNTGELFF. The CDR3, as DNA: TGTGCCAGCAGCTTCAGGGCAGGGAACACCGGGGAGCTGTTTTTT. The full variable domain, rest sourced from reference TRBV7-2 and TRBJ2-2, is GAGVSQSPSNKVTEKGKDVELRCDPISGHTALYWYRQSLGQGLEFLIYFQGNSAPDKSGLPSDRFSAERTGGSVSTLTIQRTQQEDSAVYLCASSFRAGNTGELFFGEGSRLTVL.

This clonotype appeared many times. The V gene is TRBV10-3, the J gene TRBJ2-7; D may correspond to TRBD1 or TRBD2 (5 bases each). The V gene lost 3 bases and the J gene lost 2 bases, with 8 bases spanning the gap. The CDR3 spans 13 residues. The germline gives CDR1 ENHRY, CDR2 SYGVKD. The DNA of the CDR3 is TGTGCCATCAGTGACGGGACCGCCTACGAGCAGTACTTC. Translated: CAISDGTAYEQYF.

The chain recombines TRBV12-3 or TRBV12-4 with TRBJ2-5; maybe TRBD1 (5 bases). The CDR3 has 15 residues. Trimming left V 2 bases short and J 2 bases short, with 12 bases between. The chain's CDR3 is CASSLKQGKQETQYF. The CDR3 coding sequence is TGTGCCAGCAGTTTAAAGCAGGGAAAACAAGAGACCCAGTACTTC.

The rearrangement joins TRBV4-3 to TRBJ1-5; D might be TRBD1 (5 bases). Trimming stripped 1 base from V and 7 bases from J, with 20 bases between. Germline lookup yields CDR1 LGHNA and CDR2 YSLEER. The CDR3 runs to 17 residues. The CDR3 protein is CASSQVWPTGGKQPQHF. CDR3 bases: TGCGCCAGCAGCCAAGTGTGGCCCACGGGGGGGAAACAGCCCCAGCATTTT.

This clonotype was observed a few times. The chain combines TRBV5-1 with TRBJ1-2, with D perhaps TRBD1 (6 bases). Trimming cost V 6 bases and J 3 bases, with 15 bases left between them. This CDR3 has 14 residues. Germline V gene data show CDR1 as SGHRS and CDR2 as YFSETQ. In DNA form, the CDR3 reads TGCGCCAGCAACCGTGGACGGACAGACTATGGCTACACCTTC. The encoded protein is CASNRGRTDYGYTF.

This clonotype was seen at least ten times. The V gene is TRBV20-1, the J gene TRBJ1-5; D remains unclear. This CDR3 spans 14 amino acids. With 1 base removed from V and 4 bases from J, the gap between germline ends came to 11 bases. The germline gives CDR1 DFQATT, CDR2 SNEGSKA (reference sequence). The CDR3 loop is CSARGEAANQPQHF. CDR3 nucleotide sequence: TGCAGTGCTAGAGGGGAGGCAGCTAATCAGCCCCAGCATTTT.

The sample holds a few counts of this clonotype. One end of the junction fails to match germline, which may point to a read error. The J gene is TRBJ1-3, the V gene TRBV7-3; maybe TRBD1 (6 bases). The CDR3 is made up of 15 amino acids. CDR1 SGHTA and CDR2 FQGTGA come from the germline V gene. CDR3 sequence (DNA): TGCGCCAGCAGCCCCCTCGGGGGGCGCGGAAACACCATATATTTT. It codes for CASSPLGGRGNTIYF. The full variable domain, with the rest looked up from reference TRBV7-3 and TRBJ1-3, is GAGVSQTPSNKVTEKGKYVELRCDPISGHTALYWYRQSLGQGPEFLIYFQGTGAADDSGLPNDRFFAVRPEGSVSTLKIQRTERGDSAVYLCASSPLGGRGNTIYFGEGSWLTVV.

CDR3 amino acids: CASSLGGDSQPQHF. CDR3 coding DNA: TGTGCCAGCAGCTTAGGGGGGGATAGTCAGCCCCAGCATTTT. The rearrangement uses TRBV7-8 and TRBJ1-5; possible D gene TRBD1, 5 bases. Trimming removed 1 base at V and 6 bases at J, with 10 bases between. Germline V gene data show CDR1 as SGHVS and CDR2 as FQNEAQ. The length of the CDR3 is 14 residues.

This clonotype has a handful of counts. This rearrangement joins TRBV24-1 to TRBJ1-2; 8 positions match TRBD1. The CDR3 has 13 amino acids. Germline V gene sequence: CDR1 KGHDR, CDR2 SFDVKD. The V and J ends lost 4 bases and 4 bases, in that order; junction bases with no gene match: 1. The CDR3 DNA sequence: TGTGCCACCAGTGAGACAGGGGTCTATGGCTACACCTTC. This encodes CATSETGVYGYTF.

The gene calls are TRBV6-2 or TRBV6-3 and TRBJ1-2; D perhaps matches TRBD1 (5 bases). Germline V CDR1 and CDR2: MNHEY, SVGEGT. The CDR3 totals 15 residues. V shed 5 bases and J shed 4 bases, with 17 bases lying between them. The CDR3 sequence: CASSPNRNSFYGYTF. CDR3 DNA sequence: TGTGCCAGCAGTCCCAACAGGAATTCCTTCTATGGCTACACCTTC.

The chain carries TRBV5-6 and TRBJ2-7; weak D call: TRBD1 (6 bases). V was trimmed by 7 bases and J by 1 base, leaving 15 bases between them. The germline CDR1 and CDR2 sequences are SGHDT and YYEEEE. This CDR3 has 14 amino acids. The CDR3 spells CASGKQGGSYEQYF. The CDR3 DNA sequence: TGTGCCAGCGGCAAACAGGGTGGGTCCTACGAGCAGTACTTC.

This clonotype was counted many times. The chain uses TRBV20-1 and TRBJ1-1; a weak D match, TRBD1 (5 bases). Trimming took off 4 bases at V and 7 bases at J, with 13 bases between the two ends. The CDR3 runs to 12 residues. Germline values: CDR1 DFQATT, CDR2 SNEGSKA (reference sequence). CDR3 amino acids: CSATGQASEAFF. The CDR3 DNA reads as TGCAGTGCTACCGGACAAGCGAGTGAAGCTTTCTTT.

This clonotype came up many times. The CDR3 protein is CASSANRGEQPQHF. The CDR3, as DNA: TGTGCCAGCAGCGCAAACAGGGGAGAGCAGCCCCAGCATTTT. This chain uses TRBV5-6 with TRBJ1-5; 7 positions agree with TRBD1. Germline CDR1 and CDR2: SGHDT and YYEEEE. Losses at the gene ends were 4 bases for V and 7 bases for J; bases not matched to a gene: 8. This CDR3 is 14 amino acids long.

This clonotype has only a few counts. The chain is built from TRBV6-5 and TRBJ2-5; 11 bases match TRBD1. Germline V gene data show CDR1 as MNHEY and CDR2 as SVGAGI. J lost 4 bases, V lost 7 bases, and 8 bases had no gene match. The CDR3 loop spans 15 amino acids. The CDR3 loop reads CASIEGQGASETQYF. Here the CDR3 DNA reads TGTGCCAGCATTGAAGGACAGGGGGCTTCAGAGACCCAGTACTTC.